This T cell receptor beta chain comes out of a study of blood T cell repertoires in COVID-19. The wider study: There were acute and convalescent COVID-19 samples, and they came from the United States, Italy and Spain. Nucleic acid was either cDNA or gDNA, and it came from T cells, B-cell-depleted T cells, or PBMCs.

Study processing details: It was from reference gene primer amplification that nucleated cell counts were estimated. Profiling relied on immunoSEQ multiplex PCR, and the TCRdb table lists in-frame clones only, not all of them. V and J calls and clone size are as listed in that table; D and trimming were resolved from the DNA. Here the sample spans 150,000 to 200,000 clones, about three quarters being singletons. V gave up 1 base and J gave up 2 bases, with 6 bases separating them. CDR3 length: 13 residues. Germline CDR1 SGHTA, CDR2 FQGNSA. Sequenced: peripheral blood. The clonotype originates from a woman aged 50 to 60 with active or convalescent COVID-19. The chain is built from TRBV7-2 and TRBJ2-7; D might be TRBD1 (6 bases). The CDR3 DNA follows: TGTGCCAGCAGCTTAGGGACAGCCTACGAGCAGTACTTC. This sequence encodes CASSLGTAYEQYF. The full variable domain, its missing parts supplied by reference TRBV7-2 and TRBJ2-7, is GAGVSQSPSNKVTEKGKDVELRCDPISGHTALYWYRQSLGQGLEFLIYFQGNSAPDKSGLPSDRFSAERTGGSVSTLTIQRTQQEDSAVYLCASSLGTAYEQYFGPGTRLTVT.